A single sample is the source of the 25 T cell receptor beta chains below, sequenced in a study of blood T cell repertoires in COVID-19. Sequencing was performed with immunoSEQ multiplex PCR; in TCRdb, only in-frame clones are kept and a portion is missing. The sample has around 200,000 clones, approximately 90% seen once. Sequenced material: peripheral blood. All receptors derive from a man older than 75 with acute or convalescent COVID-19.

This chain connects TRBV7-8 to TRBJ2-3; 9 bases fit TRBD2. J gave up 6 bases and V 1 base, and 8 bases lay outside the gene matches. CDR1 and CDR2 from the germline V gene are SGHVS and FQNEAQ. The CDR3 runs 16 residues. The CDR3 bases are TGTGCCAGCAGCTTAGGGACTAGCGCCATCGGGGATACGCAGTATTTT. It yields the protein CASSLGTSAIGDTQYF.

This chain links TRBV27 with TRBJ1-2; no firm D call. The CDR3 covers 17 residues. V lost 5 bases and J lost 0, with 19 bases in between. Germline V gene lookup returns CDR1 MNHEY and CDR2 SMNVEV (reference sequence). The CDR3 region has the DNA TGTGCCAGCAGTCTCCTCCGGGGTGGGGAGGCTAACTATGGCTACACCTTC. The encoded protein is CASSLLRGGEANYGYTF.

DNA of the CDR3: TGTGCCAGCAGTCCAGACATCCGTAGGCCATCAAATACGCAGTATTTT. Encoded protein: CASSPDIRRPSNTQYF. The chain joins TRBV27 to TRBJ2-3; D is unclear. CDR1 and CDR2 from the germline V gene are MNHEY and SMNVEV (reference sequence). Trimming shortened V by 5 bases and J by 7 bases, and 22 bases separated the two germline ends. This CDR3 comprises 16 residues.

The chain joins TRBV6-4 to TRBJ2-4; 11 positions match TRBD2. Unmatched junction bases numbered 6, after V lost 8 bases and J lost 3 bases. This CDR3 spans 15 amino acids. CDR1 is MRHNA, CDR2 SNTAGT, per germline. The CDR3 is CASLTSGSVKNIQYF. The CDR3 coding sequence is TGTGCCAGCCTCACTAGCGGGAGTGTCAAAAACATTCAGTACTTC.

The chain uses TRBV11-2 and TRBJ2-2, with a weak D call TRBD2 (6 bases). V was cut by 0 bases and J by 8 bases, with 10 bases left in between. The CDR3 has 14 residues. Germline CDR1 is SGHAT and CDR2 is FQNNGV. The CDR3 coding sequence is TGTGCCAGCAGCTTAGATTTGGGAGGAGGGGAGCTGTTTTTT. Amino acids: CASSLDLGGGELFF.

The genes are TRBV6-1 and TRBJ2-5; the D gene is possibly TRBD1 (6 bases). The germline CDR1 and CDR2 sequences are MNHNS and SASEGT. With 2 bases removed from V and 5 bases from J, the gap between germline ends came to 12 bases. The CDR3 loop spans 14 amino acids. CDR3 protein: CASSELPGDETQYF. The CDR3 DNA reads as TGTGCCAGCAGTGAATTGCCAGGGGATGAGACCCAGTACTTC.

This clone has just one count. The rearrangement joins TRBV29-1 to TRBJ2-1, with 10 nucleotides matching TRBD2. The CDR3 consists of 16 residues. Germline trimming cut 4 bases from V and 1 base from J; bases unmatched to any gene: 7. The germline CDR1 and CDR2 sequences are SQVTM and ANQGSEA. The CDR3 DNA is TGCAGCGTTGTACCCCTAGCGGGAGTTTCCTACAATGAGCAGTTCTTC. It is translated as CSVVPLAGVSYNEQFF.

The chain employs TRBV24-1 and TRBJ1-5; D is unclear. V was clipped by 3 bases and J by 2 bases, with 19 bases between them. Germline V CDR1 and CDR2: KGHDR, SFDVKD. This CDR3 has 18 residues. CDR3 in amino acids: CATSDEVRAGYRNQPQHF. The CDR3 bases are TGTGCCACCAGTGATGAGGTGAGGGCTGGGTATCGCAATCAGCCCCAGCATTTT.

The chain recombines TRBV6-5 with TRBJ1-1; tentative D call: TRBD1 (6 bases). Germline V gene lookup returns CDR1 MNHEY and CDR2 SVGAGI. This CDR3 comprises 14 residues. Trimming stripped 4 bases from V and 2 bases from J, with 11 bases between. The chain's CDR3 is CASSSRTANTEAFF. CDR3 coding DNA: TGTGCCAGCAGTTCGCGGACAGCAAACACTGAAGCTTTCTTT.

This clone has a single count. The same CDR3 can be traced to other DNA sequences in this sample. The chain has TRBV28 and TRBJ1-4, with D possibly matching TRBD1 (6 bases). CDR1 MDHEN and CDR2 SYDVKM come from the germline V gene. The germline V and J ends were trimmed by 6 bases and 4 bases, with 15 bases remaining between them. The CDR3 extends over 15 amino acids. CDR3 in DNA: TGTGCCAGCAGCCCCCCGGGGGGCGGTAATGAAAAACTGTTTTTT. Translating it yields CASSPPGGGNEKLFF.

Only one count was recorded for this clone. The chain combines TRBV12-3 or TRBV12-4 with TRBJ2-7, with D uncertain. The germline V and J ends were trimmed by 1 base and 3 bases, with 4 bases remaining between them. The CDR3 spans 12 residues. The DNA of the CDR3 is TGTGCCAGCAGTTTAGACAACTACGAGCAGTACGTC. Protein sequence: CASSLDNYEQYV.

The genes are TRBV4-1 and TRBJ2-5, with D possibly TRBD1 on 6 matching bases. The CDR3 sequence is 15 residues long. Trimming removed 4 bases at V and 0 bases at J, with 12 bases between. Germline assignment: CDR1 MGHRA and CDR2 YSYEKL. CDR3 nucleotides: TGCGCCAGCAGCCGAGAGGACAGCTACCAAGAGACCCAGTACTTC. Its translation: CASSREDSYQETQYF.

The chain's CDR3 is CASSLSGLTNNEQFF. DNA for the CDR3: TGTGCCAGCAGCCTCTCGGGACTCACTAACAATGAGCAGTTCTTC. This chain uses TRBV7-2 with TRBJ2-1; D might be TRBD2 (6 bases). V was shortened by 5 bases and J by 5 bases, with 16 bases between the two germline ends. Germline values: CDR1 SGHTA, CDR2 FQGNSA. The CDR3 loop spans 15 amino acids. Combining the CDR3 with reference TRBV7-2 and TRBJ2-1 gives the whole variable domain GAGVSQSPSNKVTEKGKDVELRCDPISGHTALYWYRQSLGQGLEFLIYFQGNSAPDKSGLPSDRFSAERTGGSVSTLTIQRTQQEDSAVYLCASSLSGLTNNEQFFGPGTRLTVL.

The rearrangement uses TRBV24-1 and TRBJ2-7; TRBD1 matches 9 bases. The V segment lost 4 bases and the J segment 3 bases; nucleotides outside the gene matches: 6. This CDR3 contains 15 residues. Germline CDR1 and CDR2: KGHDR and SFDVKD. CDR3 protein: CATSDRGTGSYEQYF. The CDR3 DNA sequence: TGTGCCACCAGTGACCGGGGGACAGGGAGCTACGAGCAGTACTTC.

V and J are TRBV2 and TRBJ2-7; D is perhaps TRBD2 (7 bases). Trimming took 0 bases from V and 9 from J, leaving 15 bases between them. CDR1 is SNHLY and CDR2 is FYNNEI in the germline V gene. The CDR3 runs 14 residues. The CDR3 here is CASSEAWGGLRQYV. In DNA, the CDR3 is TGTGCCAGCAGTGAAGCGTGGGGGGGCCTACGGCAGTACGTC.

The gene calls are TRBV7-8 and TRBJ1-5; D call uncertain. The CDR3 spans 13 residues. V lost 2 bases to trimming and J lost 6 bases, with 8 bases between them. Germline CDR1 SGHVS, CDR2 FQNEAQ. The CDR3 region is CASSLTGIQPQHF. The DNA of the CDR3 is TGTGCCAGCAGCTTAACGGGTATTCAGCCCCAGCATTTT.

On this clone itself: Other DNA sequences within the sample encode an identical CDR3. The V and J genes are TRBV18 and TRBJ1-5; a weak D match, TRBD1 (6 bases). V gave up 3 bases and J gave up 4 bases, with 7 bases separating them. The CDR3 runs 13 residues. CDR1 KGHSH and CDR2 LQKENI come from the germline V gene. Here the CDR3 DNA reads TGTGCCAGCTCACCTCAGGGGAATCAGCCCCAGCATTTT. It translates to CASSPQGNQPQHF.

The chain combines TRBV19 with TRBJ1-2; no clear D. CDR1 is LNHDA, CDR2 SQIVND, per germline (reference sequence). The CDR3 runs to 15 residues. Trimming removed 1 base at V and 8 bases at J, with 17 bases between. CDR3 loop: CASSIGTAISGGYTF. DNA of the CDR3: TGTGCCAGTAGTATAGGCACAGCCATATCTGGAGGCTACACCTTC.

The J gene is TRBJ1-2, the V gene TRBV19; no clear D. From germline, CDR1 is LNHDA and CDR2 SQIVND (reference sequence). The CDR3 has 13 amino acids. V was pared by 3 bases and J by 7 bases, with 12 bases between. The CDR3 bases are TGTGCCAGTAGTATCCGCGACATTGGTGGCTACACCTTC. It codes for CASSIRDIGGYTF.

The V gene is TRBV11-2, the J gene TRBJ2-3, with TRBD2 matching over 9 bases. The V gene end was trimmed by 3 bases and the J gene end by 2 bases; junction bases not matched to a gene: 3. CDR1 is SGHAT, CDR2 FQNNGV, per germline. The CDR3 runs 15 residues. DNA of the CDR3: TGTGCCAGCAGCTTGAGCGGGGGGTTCACAGATACGCAGTATTTT. This encodes CASSLSGGFTDTQYF. Together with reference TRBV11-2 and TRBJ2-3, the CDR3 gives the full variable domain: EAGVAQSPRYKIIEKRQSVAFWCNPISGHATLYWYQQILGQGPKLLIQFQNNGVVDDSQLPKDRFSAERLKGVDSTLKIQPAKLEDSAVYLCASSLSGGFTDTQYFGPGTRLTVL.

This clone was picked up one time. J is TRBJ2-1 and V is TRBV14; possibly TRBD1 for D (5 bases). CDR1 is SGHDN and CDR2 is FVKESK in the germline V gene. Trimming shortened V by 3 bases and J by 1 base, and 22 bases separated the two germline ends. The CDR3 sequence is 19 residues long. CDR3 residues: CASSHETVKKGASYNEQFF. CDR3 coding DNA: TGTGCCAGCAGCCACGAGACAGTTAAAAAAGGGGCATCCTACAATGAGCAGTTCTTC.

The chain recombines TRBV27 with TRBJ2-1, with D unclear. Germline CDR1 is MNHEY and CDR2 is SMNVEV (reference sequence). The CDR3 sequence is 13 residues long. V dropped 4 bases and J dropped 0 bases, with 4 bases sitting between them. The CDR3 DNA reads as TGTGCCAGCAGTTCCCGCTCCTACAATGAGCAGTTCTTC. This sequence encodes CASSSRSYNEQFF.

The chain uses TRBV5-1 and TRBJ2-3; D call uncertain. This CDR3 is built from 13 residues. CDR1 is SGHRS and CDR2 is YFSETQ in the germline V gene. V lost 1 base to trimming and J lost 6 bases, with 9 bases between them. DNA of the CDR3: TGCGCCAGCAGCTTGCTGGGCTCGGATACGCAGTATTTT. Translation: CASSLLGSDTQYF. Complete variable domain (other parts from reference TRBV5-1 and TRBJ2-3): KAGVTQTPRYLIKTRGQQVTLSCSPISGHRSVSWYQQTPGQGLQFLFEYFSETQRNKGNFPGRFSGRQFSNSRSEMNVSTLELGDSALYLCASSLLGSDTQYFGPGTRLTVL.

This chain joins TRBV6-5 and TRBJ1-5; D unclear. The germline V gene has CDR1 MNHEY and CDR2 SVGAGI. The CDR3 extends over 14 amino acids. Trimming cost V 7 bases and J 0 bases, with 10 bases left between them. CDR3 residues: CASKPGYSNQPQHF. CDR3 bases: TGTGCCAGCAAGCCAGGTTATAGCAATCAGCCCCAGCATTTT.

This clone was observed a single time. The genes are TRBV19 and TRBJ2-1; 7 bases map to TRBD2. The germline CDR1 and CDR2 sequences are LNHDA and SQIVND (reference sequence). Trimming took 3 bases from V and 5 from J; bases not matched to a gene: 7. The CDR3 totals 15 residues. CDR3 protein: CASSIRLAVNNEQFF. The CDR3 DNA reads as TGTGCCAGTAGTATTCGCCTAGCGGTCAACAATGAGCAGTTCTTC.